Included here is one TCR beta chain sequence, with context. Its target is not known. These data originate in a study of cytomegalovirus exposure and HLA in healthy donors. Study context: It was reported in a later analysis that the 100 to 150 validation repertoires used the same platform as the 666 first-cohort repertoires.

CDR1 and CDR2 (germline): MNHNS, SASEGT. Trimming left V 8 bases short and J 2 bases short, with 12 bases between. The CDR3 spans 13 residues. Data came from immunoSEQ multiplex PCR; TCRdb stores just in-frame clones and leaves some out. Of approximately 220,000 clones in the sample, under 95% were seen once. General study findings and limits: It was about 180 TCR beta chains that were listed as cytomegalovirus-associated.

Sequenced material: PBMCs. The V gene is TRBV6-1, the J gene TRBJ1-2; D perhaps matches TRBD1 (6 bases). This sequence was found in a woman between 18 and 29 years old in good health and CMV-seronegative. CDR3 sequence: CASPDRTNYGYTF. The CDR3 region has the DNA TGTGCCAGCCCCGACAGGACGAACTATGGCTACACCTTC.